The 16 T cell receptor beta chains given below trace back to one sample, sequenced in a study of T cells in Graves' hyperthyroidism and ophthalmopathy. RNA transcripts yielded amplified TCR beta CDR3 regions. The HTBI primer set served for first-round RT-PCR of the TCR CDR3. TCRdb reprocessed the multiplex PCR reads via MiXCR and lists one record per CDR3 protein. The table has 490,000 or so distinct CDR3 sequences, about 20% seen once. Sequencing was performed on blood. The source of these receptors is a woman aged 65 to 85 with Graves' ophthalmopathy.

This clonotype was seen a few times. The V gene is TRBV7-2, the J gene TRBJ2-5; no reliable D call. The CDR3 is 17 residues long. Between the trimmed V and J ends, which lost 1 base and 3 bases, there was a span of 18 bases. CDR1 SGHTA and CDR2 FQGNSA come from the germline V gene. The CDR3 here is CASSLVRRQTHKETQYF. CDR3 nucleotide sequence: TGTGCCAGCAGCTTAGTGCGACGCCAGACTCACAAAGAGACCCAGTACTTC.

This clonotype was counted between two and nine times. This chain uses TRBV11-2 with TRBJ2-1, with unresolved D. The CDR3 runs to 10 residues. In germline, CDR1 is SGHAT, CDR2 FQNNGV. V was trimmed by 5 bases and J by 12 bases, leaving 8 bases between them. CDR3 nucleotides: TGTGCCAGCAGCCAATTGGCGCAGTTCTTC. Its translation: CASSQLAQFF. The full variable domain, rest sourced from reference TRBV11-2 and TRBJ2-1, is EAGVAQSPRYKIIEKRQSVAFWCNPISGHATLYWYQQILGQGPKLLIQFQNNGVVDDSQLPKDRFSAERLKGVDSTLKIQPAKLEDSAVYLCASSQLAQFFGPGTRLTVL.

This clonotype has just a few counts. J is TRBJ2-3 and V is TRBV6-5, with D possibly matching TRBD2 (6 bases). With 2 bases removed from V and 0 bases from J, the gap between germline ends came to 12 bases. Looked up from germline, CDR1 is MNHEY and CDR2 is SVGAGI. The CDR3 has 16 residues. The CDR3 DNA follows: TGTGCCAGCAGTTACCGCCGGGGGATAAGCACAGATACGCAGTATTTT. Its protein is CASSYRRGISTDTQYF.

This clonotype has more than one count but fewer than ten. This chain's CDR3 is CASTASGRAATGELFF. CDR3 in DNA: TGCGCCAGCACCGCTAGCGGGAGGGCAGCCACCGGGGAGCTGTTTTTT. This rearrangement joins TRBV5-1 to TRBJ2-2; the match to TRBD2 covers 12 bases. CDR1 is SGHRS, CDR2 YFSETQ, per germline. This CDR3 region has 16 residues. Unmatched junction bases numbered 7, after V lost 6 bases and J lost 4 bases. Supplemented by reference TRBV5-1 and TRBJ2-2, the full variable domain reads KAGVTQTPRYLIKTRGQQVTLSCSPISGHRSVSWYQQTPGQGLQFLFEYFSETQRNKGNFPGRFSGRQFSNSRSEMNVSTLELGDSALYLCASTASGRAATGELFFGEGSRLTVL.

Many counts were recorded for this clonotype. J is TRBJ1-1 and V is TRBV6-6; D might be TRBD1 (6 bases). The CDR3 contains 15 residues. The V and J ends lost 2 bases and 0 bases respectively, with 10 bases between them. Looked up from germline, CDR1 is MNHNY and CDR2 is SVGAGI (reference sequence). CDR3 coding DNA: TGTGCCAGCAGTTACGGGGGGGCTATGAACACTGAAGCTTTCTTT. Translated, it gives CASSYGGAMNTEAFF.

The chain combines TRBV7-9 with TRBJ2-6; D ambiguous. The CDR3 covers 18 residues. Germline loops: CDR1 SEHNR, CDR2 FQNEAQ (reference sequence). V was pared by 5 bases and J by 0 bases, with 17 bases between. CDR3 in amino acids: CASSHTLDAFSGANVLTF. CDR3 nucleotide sequence: TGTGCCAGCAGCCACACTCTTGATGCTTTCTCTGGGGCCAACGTCCTGACTTTC.

This clonotype was found a few times. This chain uses TRBV29-1 with TRBJ2-3; 7 bases align to TRBD1. The V and J ends lost 4 bases and 8 bases, in that order; junction bases with no gene match: 15. CDR3 length equals 15 residues. From germline, CDR1 is SQVTM and CDR2 ANQGSEA. The CDR3 bases are TGCAGCGTTGCGGTCGGTGGGACCCACAGGGGTACGCAGTATTTT. It encodes CSVAVGGTHRGTQYF.

The rearrangement links TRBV12-3 or TRBV12-4 to TRBJ1-4, with D possibly being TRBD1 (5 bases). The V end lost 3 bases, the J end lost 8 bases, and 13 bases lay between the germline ends. CDR3 length: 14 amino acids. The DNA of the CDR3 is TGTGCCAGCAGTTTTGGGGGGGGAATAGAAAAACTGTTTTTT. Translation: CASSFGGGIEKLFF.

V gene TRBV28 combines with J gene TRBJ2-6; 7 nucleotides line up with TRBD1. Germline-derived CDR1 and CDR2 are MDHEN and SYDVKM. J was trimmed by 2 bases and V by 6 bases; bases with no gene match: 7. This CDR3 region has 16 residues. DNA of the CDR3: TGTGCCAGCAGCCGACAGGGACCCCCTGGGGCCAACGTCCTGACTTTC. As protein: CASSRQGPPGANVLTF.

This clonotype was recorded many times. The V and J genes are TRBV28 and TRBJ2-7, with 8 bases that match TRBD1. The J segment lost 7 bases and the V segment lost 1 base, leaving 9 bases of the junction unmatched. Germline V gene sequence: CDR1 MDHEN, CDR2 SYDVKM. This CDR3 comprises 15 residues. The CDR3 DNA is TGTGCCAGCAGTTTATTGGACAGGGAGGTAGGGGAGCAGTACTTC. Protein sequence: CASSLLDREVGEQYF.

V gene TRBV28 combines with J gene TRBJ2-7, with 10 nucleotides matching TRBD1. From germline, CDR1 is MDHEN and CDR2 SYDVKM. Trimming at V came to 8 bases and at J to 2 bases, leaving 3 bases not matched to a gene. CDR3 length equals 13 residues. CDR3 DNA sequence: TGTGCCAGCGGACAGGGGGTTCCCTACGAGCAGTACTTC. Translation gives CASGQGVPYEQYF.

This clonotype has at least ten counts. The V gene is TRBV28, the J gene TRBJ1-1; maybe TRBD1 (6 bases). From germline, CDR1 is MDHEN and CDR2 SYDVKM. This CDR3 has 16 residues. The ends were cut back, 7 bases at V and 1 base at J, with 19 bases in the middle. Here the CDR3 reads CASTSWGGGENTEAFF. In DNA, the CDR3 is TGTGCCAGCACCTCTTGGGGAGGGGGAGAGAACACTGAAGCTTTCTTT.

The rearrangement uses TRBV7-6 and TRBJ2-2, with TRBD1 identical over 10 bases. The CDR3 sequence is 15 residues long. CDR1 and CDR2 (germline): SGHVS, FNYEAQ. Trimming at V came to 3 bases and at J to 7 bases, leaving 5 bases not matched to a gene. The CDR3 region has the DNA TGTGCCAGCAGCTTGGGACAGGGGACCAACGGGGAGCTGTTTTTT. This encodes CASSLGQGTNGELFF.

This chain links TRBV20-1 with TRBJ2-3; D is undetermined. CDR1 is DFQATT, CDR2 SNEGSKA, per germline (reference sequence). CDR3 length: 11 amino acids. Between the trimmed V and J ends, which lost 3 bases and 8 bases, there was a span of 9 bases. The CDR3 sequence is CSARMASTQYF. In nucleotides, the CDR3 is TGCAGTGCTAGGATGGCGAGTACGCAGTATTTT.

This clonotype has at least ten counts. This sequence joins TRBV11-2 and TRBJ2-7, with 8 bases fitting TRBD1. Germline V gene data show CDR1 as SGHAT and CDR2 as FQNNGV. The CDR3 sequence is 15 residues long. The V and J ends lost 5 bases and 0 bases, in that order; junction bases with no gene match: 6. As DNA, the CDR3 is TGTGCCAGCAGCCGGTACAGGGGGAACTCCTACGAGCAGTACTTC. Encoded protein: CASSRYRGNSYEQYF.

The V call is TRBV5-1, the J call TRBJ2-1; D unclear. The germline V and J ends were trimmed by 2 bases and 7 bases, with 7 bases remaining between them. Germline CDR1 SGHRS, CDR2 YFSETQ. This CDR3 has 12 residues. This chain's CDR3 is CASSFQLNEQFF. Written as DNA, the CDR3 is TGCGCCAGCAGCTTCCAGTTAAATGAGCAGTTCTTC.